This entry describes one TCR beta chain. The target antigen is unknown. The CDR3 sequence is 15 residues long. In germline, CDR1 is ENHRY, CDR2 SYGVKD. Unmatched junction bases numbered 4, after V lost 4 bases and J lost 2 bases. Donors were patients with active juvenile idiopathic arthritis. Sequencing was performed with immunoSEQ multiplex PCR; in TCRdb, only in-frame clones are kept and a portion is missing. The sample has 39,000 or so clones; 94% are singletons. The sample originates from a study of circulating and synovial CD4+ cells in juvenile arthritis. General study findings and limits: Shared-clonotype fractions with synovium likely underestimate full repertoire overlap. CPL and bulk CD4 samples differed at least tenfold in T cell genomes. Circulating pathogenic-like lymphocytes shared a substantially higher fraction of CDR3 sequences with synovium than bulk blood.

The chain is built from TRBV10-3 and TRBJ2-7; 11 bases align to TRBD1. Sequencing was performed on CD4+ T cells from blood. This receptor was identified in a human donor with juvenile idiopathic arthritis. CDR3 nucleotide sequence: TGTGCCATCAGTGCGCCGGGACAGGGGGCCTACGAGCAGTACTTC. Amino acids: CAISAPGQGAYEQYF.